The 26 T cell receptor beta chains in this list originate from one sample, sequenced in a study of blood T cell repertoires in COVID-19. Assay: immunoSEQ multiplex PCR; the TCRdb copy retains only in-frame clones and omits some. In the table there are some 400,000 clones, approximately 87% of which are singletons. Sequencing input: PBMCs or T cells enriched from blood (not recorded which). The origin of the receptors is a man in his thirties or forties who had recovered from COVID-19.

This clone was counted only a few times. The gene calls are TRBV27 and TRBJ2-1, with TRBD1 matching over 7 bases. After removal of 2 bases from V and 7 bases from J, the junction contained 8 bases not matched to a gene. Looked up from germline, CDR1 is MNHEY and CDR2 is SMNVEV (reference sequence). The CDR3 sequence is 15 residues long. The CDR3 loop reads CASSLTRGKSNEQFF. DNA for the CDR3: TGTGCCAGCAGTTTAACCAGGGGGAAAAGTAATGAGCAGTTCTTC.

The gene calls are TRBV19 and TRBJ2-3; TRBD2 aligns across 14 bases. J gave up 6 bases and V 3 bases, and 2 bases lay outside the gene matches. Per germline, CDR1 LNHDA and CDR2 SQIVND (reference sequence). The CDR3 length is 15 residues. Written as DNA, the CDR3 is TGTGCCAGTAGTATGACTAGCGGGGGGGCGGATACGCAGTATTTT. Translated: CASSMTSGGADTQYF.

The CDR3 here is CASSPVPGIGNYEQYF. The CDR3 DNA sequence: TGTGCCAGCAGTCCCGTTCCAGGGATTGGTAATTACGAGCAGTACTTC. The chain recombines TRBV13 with TRBJ2-7; possible D gene TRBD1, 5 bases. The CDR3 runs 16 residues. The ends were cut back, 6 bases at V and 4 bases at J, with 22 bases in the middle. Germline V gives CDR1 PRHDT, CDR2 FYEKMQ (reference sequence).

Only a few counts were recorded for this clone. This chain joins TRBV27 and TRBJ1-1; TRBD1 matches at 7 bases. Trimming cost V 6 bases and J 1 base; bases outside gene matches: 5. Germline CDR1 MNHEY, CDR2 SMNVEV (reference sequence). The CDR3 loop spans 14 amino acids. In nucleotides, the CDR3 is TGTGCCAGCAGCGTCCGACAGGGGAACACTGAAGCTTTCTTT. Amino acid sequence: CASSVRQGNTEAFF.

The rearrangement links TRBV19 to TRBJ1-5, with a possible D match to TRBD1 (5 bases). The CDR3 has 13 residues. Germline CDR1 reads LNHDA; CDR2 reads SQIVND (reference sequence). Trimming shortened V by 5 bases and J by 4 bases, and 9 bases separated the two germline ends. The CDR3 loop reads CASSFGTNQPQHF. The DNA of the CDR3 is TGTGCCAGTAGTTTTGGGACTAATCAGCCCCAGCATTTT.

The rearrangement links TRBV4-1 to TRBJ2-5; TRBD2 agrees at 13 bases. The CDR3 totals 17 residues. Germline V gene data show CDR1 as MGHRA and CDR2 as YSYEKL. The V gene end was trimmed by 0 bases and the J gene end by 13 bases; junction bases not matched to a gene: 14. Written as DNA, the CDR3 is TGCGCCAGCAGCCAAGAGCCAATCGGGACTAGCGGGGCCGGGGGGTACTTC. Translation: CASSQEPIGTSGAGGYF.

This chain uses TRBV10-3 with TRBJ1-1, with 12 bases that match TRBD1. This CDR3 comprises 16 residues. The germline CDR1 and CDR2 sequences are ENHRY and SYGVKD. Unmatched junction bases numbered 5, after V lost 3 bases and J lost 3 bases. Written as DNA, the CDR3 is TGTGCCATCAGTGAATGGGACAGGGGGCCGGACACTGAAGCTTTCTTT. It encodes CAISEWDRGPDTEAFF.

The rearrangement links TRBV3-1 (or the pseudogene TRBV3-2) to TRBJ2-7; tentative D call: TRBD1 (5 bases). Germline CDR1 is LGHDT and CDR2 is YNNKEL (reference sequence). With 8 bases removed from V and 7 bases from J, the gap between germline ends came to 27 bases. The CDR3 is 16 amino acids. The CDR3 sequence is CASEGTGKSPLGEQYF. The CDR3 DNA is TGTGCCAGCGAAGGAACAGGAAAGTCCCCCTTGGGAGAGCAGTACTTC.

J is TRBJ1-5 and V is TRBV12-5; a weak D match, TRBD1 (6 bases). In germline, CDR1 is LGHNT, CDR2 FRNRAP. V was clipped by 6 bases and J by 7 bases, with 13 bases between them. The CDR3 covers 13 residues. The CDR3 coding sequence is TGTGCTAGTGGACGACAGGTGAGCCAGCCCCAGCATTTT. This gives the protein CASGRQVSQPQHF.

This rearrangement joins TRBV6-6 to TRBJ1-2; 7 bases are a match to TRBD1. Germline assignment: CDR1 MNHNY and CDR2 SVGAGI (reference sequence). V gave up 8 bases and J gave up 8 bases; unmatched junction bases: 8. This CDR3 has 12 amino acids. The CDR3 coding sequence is TGTGCCAGCTCGCGGGACAGTGGGGGCTACACCTTC. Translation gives CASSRDSGGYTF.

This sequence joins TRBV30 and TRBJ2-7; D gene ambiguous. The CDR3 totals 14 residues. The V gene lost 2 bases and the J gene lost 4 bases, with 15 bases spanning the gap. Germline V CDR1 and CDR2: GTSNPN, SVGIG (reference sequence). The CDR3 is CAWSPGSRAYEQYF. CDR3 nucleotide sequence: TGTGCCTGGAGTCCCGGATCTAGAGCGTACGAGCAGTACTTC.

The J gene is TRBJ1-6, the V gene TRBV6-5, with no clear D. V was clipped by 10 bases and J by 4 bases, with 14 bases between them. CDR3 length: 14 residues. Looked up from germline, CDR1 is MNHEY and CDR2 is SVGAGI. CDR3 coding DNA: TGTGCCAACCGGGAAGGACCTTATAATTCACCCCTCCACTTT. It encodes CANREGPYNSPLHF.

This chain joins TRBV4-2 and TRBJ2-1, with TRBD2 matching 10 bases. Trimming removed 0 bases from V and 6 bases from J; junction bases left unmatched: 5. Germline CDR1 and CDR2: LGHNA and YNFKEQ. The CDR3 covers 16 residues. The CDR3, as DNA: TGTGCCAGCAGCCAAGATCGGAAGCGGGGGGGCAATGAGCAGTTCTTC. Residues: CASSQDRKRGGNEQFF.

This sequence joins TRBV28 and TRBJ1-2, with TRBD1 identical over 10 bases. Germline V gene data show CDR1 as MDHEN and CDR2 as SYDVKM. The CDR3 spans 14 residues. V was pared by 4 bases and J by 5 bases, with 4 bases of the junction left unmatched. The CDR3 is CASSWGTGEYGYTF. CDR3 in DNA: TGTGCCAGCAGTTGGGGGACAGGGGAGTATGGCTACACCTTC.

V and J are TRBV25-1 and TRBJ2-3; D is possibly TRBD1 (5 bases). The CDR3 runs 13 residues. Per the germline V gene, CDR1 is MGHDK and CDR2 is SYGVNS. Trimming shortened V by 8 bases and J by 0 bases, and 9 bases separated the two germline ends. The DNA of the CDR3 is TGTGCCAGCCAAGGGGCGAGCACAGATACGCAGTATTTT. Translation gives CASQGASTDTQYF.

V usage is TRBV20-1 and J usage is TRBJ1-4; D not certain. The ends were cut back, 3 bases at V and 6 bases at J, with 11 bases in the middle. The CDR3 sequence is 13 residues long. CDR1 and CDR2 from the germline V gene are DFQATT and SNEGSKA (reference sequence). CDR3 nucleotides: TGCAGTGCTAGTTATCCCCTCCATGAAAAACTGTTTTTT. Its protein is CSASYPLHEKLFF.

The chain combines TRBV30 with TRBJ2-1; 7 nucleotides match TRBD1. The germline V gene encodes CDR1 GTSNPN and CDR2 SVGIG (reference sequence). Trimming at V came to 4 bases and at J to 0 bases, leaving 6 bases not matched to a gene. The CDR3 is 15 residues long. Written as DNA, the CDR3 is TGTGCCTGGACTTTGGACAGGAACTCCTACAATGAGCAGTTCTTC. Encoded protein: CAWTLDRNSYNEQFF.

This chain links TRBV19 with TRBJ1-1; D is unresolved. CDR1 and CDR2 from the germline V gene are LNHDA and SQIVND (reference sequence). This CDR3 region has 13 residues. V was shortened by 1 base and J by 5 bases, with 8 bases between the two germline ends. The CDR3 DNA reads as TGTGCCAGTAGTATAGGTCGCGTAACTGAAGCTTTCTTT. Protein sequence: CASSIGRVTEAFF.

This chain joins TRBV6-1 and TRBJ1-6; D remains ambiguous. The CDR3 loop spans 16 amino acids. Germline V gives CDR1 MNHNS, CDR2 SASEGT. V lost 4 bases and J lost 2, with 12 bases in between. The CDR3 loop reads CASSGSLGAYNSPLHF. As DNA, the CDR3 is TGTGCCAGCAGTGGAAGCTTGGGCGCCTATAATTCACCCCTCCACTTT.

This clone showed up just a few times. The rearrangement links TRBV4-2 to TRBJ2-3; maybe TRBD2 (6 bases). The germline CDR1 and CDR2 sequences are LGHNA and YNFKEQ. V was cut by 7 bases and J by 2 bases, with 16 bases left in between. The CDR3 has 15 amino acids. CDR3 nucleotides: TGTGCCAGCAACCCAAAAACGGGAGACACAGATACGCAGTATTTT. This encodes CASNPKTGDTDTQYF.

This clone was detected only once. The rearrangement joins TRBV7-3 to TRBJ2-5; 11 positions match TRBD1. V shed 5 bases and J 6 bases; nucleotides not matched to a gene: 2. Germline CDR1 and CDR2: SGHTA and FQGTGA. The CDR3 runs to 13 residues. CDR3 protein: CASSRTGGQTQYF. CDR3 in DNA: TGTGCCAGCAGCCGGACAGGGGGCCAGACCCAGTACTTC.

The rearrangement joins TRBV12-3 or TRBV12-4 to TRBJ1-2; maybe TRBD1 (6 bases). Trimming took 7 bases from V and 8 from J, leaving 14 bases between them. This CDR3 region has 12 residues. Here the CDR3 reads CASTPGQGGYTF. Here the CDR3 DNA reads TGTGCCAGCACACCGGGACAAGGCGGCTACACCTTC.

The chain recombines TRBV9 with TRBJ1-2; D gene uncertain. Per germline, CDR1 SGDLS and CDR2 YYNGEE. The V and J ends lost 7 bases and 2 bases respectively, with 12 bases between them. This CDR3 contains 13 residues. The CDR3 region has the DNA TGTGCCAGCCGGGAAGTCTTAAACTATGGCTACACCTTC. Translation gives CASREVLNYGYTF.

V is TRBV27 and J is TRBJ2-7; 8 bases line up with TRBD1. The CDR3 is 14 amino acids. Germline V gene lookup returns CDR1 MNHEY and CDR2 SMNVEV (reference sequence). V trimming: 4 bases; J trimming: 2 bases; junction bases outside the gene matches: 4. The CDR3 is CASSSLTGAYEQYF. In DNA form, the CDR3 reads TGTGCCAGCAGTTCCCTGACAGGGGCCTACGAGCAGTACTTC.

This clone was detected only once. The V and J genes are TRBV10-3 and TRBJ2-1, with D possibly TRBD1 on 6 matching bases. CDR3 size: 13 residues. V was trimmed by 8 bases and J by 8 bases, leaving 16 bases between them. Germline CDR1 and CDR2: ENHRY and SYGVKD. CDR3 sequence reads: CAICRDTRDEQFF. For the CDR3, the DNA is TGTGCCATCTGTCGGGACACAAGGGATGAGCAGTTCTTC.

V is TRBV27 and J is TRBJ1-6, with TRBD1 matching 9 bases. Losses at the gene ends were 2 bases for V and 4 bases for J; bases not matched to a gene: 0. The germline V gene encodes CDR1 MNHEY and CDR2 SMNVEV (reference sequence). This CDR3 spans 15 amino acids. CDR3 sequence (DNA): TGTGCCAGCAGTTTAGGACAGGGGTATAATTCACCCCTCCACTTT. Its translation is CASSLGQGYNSPLHF.